A selection of T cell receptor beta chains follows, all from one sample in a study of T cells in tuberculosis. The method was immunoSEQ multiplex PCR; TCRdb's version includes in-frame clones alone and lacks a portion of them. The sample consists of approximately 31,000 clones, nearly 97% of them appearing once. The sequencing sample was made of PBMCs. Receptors were obtained from a donor aged 10-30 years with latent tuberculosis or without tuberculosis infection. The CDR3 runs from the conserved cysteine through the conserved F or W. The order of the fields is J gene, clone size, D gene, V gene, CDR3 protein, CDR3 DNA. D genes are given only for firm matches. For some rows the clone size is stated as once, few or many, or as a class when expanded; others skip it.

j_call: TRBJ1-2; clone_size: NA; d_call: NA; v_call: TRBV29-1; cdr3_aa: CSAEGGYGYTF; cdr3_nt: TGCAGCGCGGAGGGGGGGTATGGCTACACCTTC
j_call: TRBJ2-2; clone_size: NA; d_call: NA; v_call: TRBV6-5; cdr3_aa: CASNLAETGELFF; cdr3_nt: TGTGCCAGCAATTTAGCGGAAACCGGGGAGCTGTTTTTT
j_call: TRBJ2-1; clone_size: NA; d_call: TRBD1; v_call: TRBV6-1; cdr3_aa: CASSASQGAFYNEQFF; cdr3_nt: TGTGCCAGCAGTGCATCACAGGGGGCCTTCTACAATGAGCAGTTCTTC
j_call: TRBJ1-2; clone_size: NA; d_call: NA; v_call: TRBV10-3; cdr3_aa: CAILTPANYGYTF; cdr3_nt: TGTGCCATTCTGACACCAGCTAACTATGGCTACACCTTC
j_call: TRBJ1-2; clone_size: NA; d_call: TRBD1; v_call: TRBV6-4; cdr3_aa: CASSESAGWDSRAHGYTF; cdr3_nt: TGTGCCAGCAGTGAATCCGCCGGGTGGGACAGTCGTGCGCATGGCTACACCTTC
j_call: TRBJ1-2; clone_size: NA; d_call: TRBD1; v_call: TRBV5-1; cdr3_aa: CASSTYGQEQRRYTF; cdr3_nt: TGCGCCAGCAGCACCTACGGACAGGAGCAAAGACGCTACACCTTC
j_call: TRBJ2-7; clone_size: NA; d_call: NA; v_call: TRBV28; cdr3_aa: CASSLATFGYEQYF; cdr3_nt: TGTGCCAGCAGTCTAGCCACTTTTGGGTACGAGCAGTACTTC
j_call: TRBJ2-7; clone_size: few; d_call: NA; v_call: TRBV7-2; cdr3_aa: CASSLGRGYEQYF; cdr3_nt: TGTGCCAGCAGCTTAGGGCGAGGTTACGAGCAGTACTTC
j_call: TRBJ2-5; clone_size: NA; d_call: TRBD1; v_call: TRBV7-2; cdr3_aa: CASSPTGPRETQYF; cdr3_nt: TGTGCCAGCAGCCCGACAGGGCCCAGGGAGACCCAGTACTTC
j_call: TRBJ2-1; clone_size: once; d_call: NA; v_call: TRBV7-3; cdr3_aa: CASSSGTGANEQFF; cdr3_nt: TGTGCCAGCAGCTCCGGGACTGGCGCCAATGAGCAGTTCTTC
j_call: TRBJ1-1; clone_size: NA; d_call: TRBD1; v_call: TRBV11-2; cdr3_aa: CASSFDRGGGAFF; cdr3_nt: TGTGCCAGCAGCTTTGACAGGGGAGGAGGAGCTTTCTTT
j_call: TRBJ2-1; clone_size: NA; d_call: TRBD1; v_call: TRBV25-1; cdr3_aa: CASRTGGSNEQFF; cdr3_nt: TGTGCCAGCAGGACAGGGGGGTCAAATGAGCAGTTCTTC
j_call: TRBJ1-2; clone_size: NA; d_call: NA; v_call: TRBV10-1; cdr3_aa: CASSESYIGGYYTF; cdr3_nt: TGCGCCAGCAGTGAGTCGTATATAGGGGGATACTACACCTTC
j_call: TRBJ1-1; clone_size: NA; d_call: NA; v_call: TRBV19; cdr3_aa: CASSAGTTEAFF; cdr3_nt: TGTGCCAGTAGTGCCGGGACAACTGAAGCTTTCTTT
j_call: TRBJ2-3; clone_size: NA; d_call: NA; v_call: TRBV10-3; cdr3_aa: CAISEGAADTQYF; cdr3_nt: TGTGCCATCAGTGAGGGAGCAGCAGATACGCAGTATTTT
j_call: TRBJ1-3; clone_size: NA; d_call: TRBD1; v_call: TRBV5-1; cdr3_aa: CASSFGQGASGNTIYF; cdr3_nt: TGCGCCAGCAGCTTTGGACAGGGGGCATCTGGAAACACCATATATTTT
j_call: TRBJ1-5; clone_size: NA; d_call: NA; v_call: TRBV9; cdr3_aa: CASSVDRDNYQPQHF; cdr3_nt: TGTGCCAGCAGCGTTGACCGGGACAACTATCAGCCCCAGCATTTT
j_call: TRBJ2-7; clone_size: once; d_call: TRBD2; v_call: TRBV7-9; cdr3_aa: CASSLLAGVGEQYF; cdr3_nt: TGTGCCAGCAGCCTTCTAGCGGGAGTAGGAGAGCAGTACTTC
j_call: TRBJ2-5; clone_size: NA; d_call: NA; v_call: TRBV5-1; cdr3_aa: CASSMDNRETQYF; cdr3_nt: TGCGCCAGCAGCATGGATAACCGGGAGACCCAGTACTTC
j_call: TRBJ2-2; clone_size: NA; d_call: NA; v_call: TRBV27; cdr3_aa: CASSWAGVTGELFF; cdr3_nt: TGTGCCAGCAGTTGGGCAGGGGTGACCGGGGAGCTGTTTTTT
j_call: TRBJ1-5; clone_size: NA; d_call: TRBD1; v_call: TRBV19; cdr3_aa: CASSGTGNNQPQHF; cdr3_nt: TGTGCCAGTAGTGGGACAGGGAATAATCAGCCCCAGCATTTT
j_call: TRBJ2-7; clone_size: NA; d_call: TRBD1; v_call: TRBV6-5; cdr3_aa: CASSPRDRFYEQYF; cdr3_nt: TGTGCCAGCAGTCCCCGGGACAGATTCTACGAGCAGTACTTC
j_call: TRBJ2-5; clone_size: NA; d_call: TRBD1; v_call: TRBV11-2; cdr3_aa: CASSQRQGLQETQYF; cdr3_nt: TGTGCCAGCAGCCAACGACAGGGATTGCAAGAGACCCAGTACTTC
j_call: TRBJ2-7; clone_size: NA; d_call: NA; v_call: TRBV2; cdr3_aa: CASSETGEQYF; cdr3_nt: TGTGCCAGCAGTGAAACGGGGGAGCAGTACTTC
j_call: TRBJ2-2; clone_size: NA; d_call: TRBD1; v_call: TRBV29-1; cdr3_aa: CSASDRVAGELFF; cdr3_nt: TGCAGCGCCTCAGACAGGGTAGCCGGGGAGCTGTTTTTT
j_call: TRBJ1-4; clone_size: NA; d_call: NA; v_call: TRBV25-1; cdr3_aa: CASSNPGRTNEKLFF; cdr3_nt: TGTGCCAGCAGTAATCCGGGAAGGACTAATGAAAAACTGTTTTTT
j_call: TRBJ2-7; clone_size: NA; d_call: NA; v_call: TRBV5-1; cdr3_aa: CASSKRGHYEQYF; cdr3_nt: TGCGCCAGCAGCAAACGAGGACACTACGAGCAGTACTTC
j_call: TRBJ1-3; clone_size: NA; d_call: TRBD1; v_call: TRBV4-3; cdr3_aa: CASSQHPRTGTGNTIYF; cdr3_nt: TGCGCCAGCAGCCAGCACCCCCGGACAGGGACTGGAAACACCATATATTTT
j_call: TRBJ2-1; clone_size: NA; d_call: TRBD2; v_call: TRBV18; cdr3_aa: CASSPPASGRLGEQFF; cdr3_nt: TGTGCCAGCTCACCACCGGCTAGCGGGAGGCTCGGTGAGCAGTTCTTC
j_call: TRBJ2-1; clone_size: NA; d_call: TRBD1; v_call: TRBV18; cdr3_aa: CASPKQGAKNEQFF; cdr3_nt: TGTGCCAGCCCGAAACAGGGGGCGAAGAATGAGCAGTTCTTC
j_call: TRBJ2-2; clone_size: NA; d_call: TRBD2; v_call: TRBV9; cdr3_aa: CASSARPGLAGGDTGELFF; cdr3_nt: TGTGCCAGCAGCGCGCGACCGGGACTAGCGGGAGGGGACACCGGGGAGCTGTTTTTT
j_call: TRBJ2-4; clone_size: NA; d_call: NA; v_call: TRBV25-1; cdr3_aa: CASSEDRAKNIQYF; cdr3_nt: TGTGCCAGCAGTGAAGACAGAGCCAAAAACATTCAGTACTTC
j_call: TRBJ2-7; clone_size: few; d_call: NA; v_call: TRBV19; cdr3_aa: CASSSVGGELEQYF; cdr3_nt: TGTGCCAGTAGTTCAGTAGGCGGGGAGCTCGAGCAGTACTTC
j_call: TRBJ2-7; clone_size: NA; d_call: TRBD1; v_call: TRBV18; cdr3_aa: CASRRTQGDILSYEQYF; cdr3_nt: TGTGCCAGCCGACGGACGCAGGGGGACATTCTCTCCTACGAGCAGTACTTC
j_call: TRBJ2-5; clone_size: NA; d_call: TRBD1; v_call: TRBV11-1; cdr3_aa: CASSRGQGETQYF; cdr3_nt: TGTGCCAGCAGCCGCGGACAGGGGGAGACCCAGTACTTC
j_call: TRBJ2-7; clone_size: NA; d_call: TRBD1; v_call: TRBV10-1; cdr3_aa: CASSEGTGRYEQYF; cdr3_nt: TGCGCCAGCAGTGAGGGGACAGGGCGGTACGAGCAGTACTTC
j_call: TRBJ1-2; clone_size: NA; d_call: TRBD1; v_call: TRBV9; cdr3_aa: CASSREGTGMNGYTF; cdr3_nt: TGTGCCAGCAGTAGGGAGGGGACAGGGATGAATGGCTACACCTTC
j_call: TRBJ2-3; clone_size: NA; d_call: TRBD2; v_call: TRBV6-1; cdr3_aa: CASSVLLATTDTQYF; cdr3_nt: TGTGCCAGCAGTGTCCTACTAGCGACCACAGATACGCAGTATTTT
j_call: TRBJ2-1; clone_size: NA; d_call: TRBD2; v_call: TRBV6-1; cdr3_aa: CASRLAGGLYNEQFF; cdr3_nt: TGTGCCAGCAGACTAGCGGGGGGCCTCTACAATGAGCAGTTCTTC
j_call: TRBJ1-1; clone_size: NA; d_call: NA; v_call: TRBV4-3; cdr3_aa: CASSQEKEVRMAFF; cdr3_nt: TGCGCCAGCAGCCAAGAAAAGGAGGTGAGGATGGCTTTCTTT
j_call: TRBJ1-5; clone_size: NA; d_call: TRBD1; v_call: TRBV7-9; cdr3_aa: CASSRGQGNQPQHF; cdr3_nt: TGTGCCAGCAGCCGAGGACAGGGAAATCAGCCCCAGCATTTT